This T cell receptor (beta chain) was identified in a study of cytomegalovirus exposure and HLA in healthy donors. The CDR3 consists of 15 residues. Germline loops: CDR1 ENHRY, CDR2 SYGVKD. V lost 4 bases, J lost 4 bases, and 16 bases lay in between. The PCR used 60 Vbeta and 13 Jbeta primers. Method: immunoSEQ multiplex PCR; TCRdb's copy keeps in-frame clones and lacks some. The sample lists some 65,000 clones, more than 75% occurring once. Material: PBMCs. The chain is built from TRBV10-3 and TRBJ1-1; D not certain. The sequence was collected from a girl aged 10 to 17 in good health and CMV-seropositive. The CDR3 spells CAISGEKVELTEAFF. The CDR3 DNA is TGTGCCATCAGTGGGGAGAAAGTGGAACTCACTGAAGCTTTCTTT.